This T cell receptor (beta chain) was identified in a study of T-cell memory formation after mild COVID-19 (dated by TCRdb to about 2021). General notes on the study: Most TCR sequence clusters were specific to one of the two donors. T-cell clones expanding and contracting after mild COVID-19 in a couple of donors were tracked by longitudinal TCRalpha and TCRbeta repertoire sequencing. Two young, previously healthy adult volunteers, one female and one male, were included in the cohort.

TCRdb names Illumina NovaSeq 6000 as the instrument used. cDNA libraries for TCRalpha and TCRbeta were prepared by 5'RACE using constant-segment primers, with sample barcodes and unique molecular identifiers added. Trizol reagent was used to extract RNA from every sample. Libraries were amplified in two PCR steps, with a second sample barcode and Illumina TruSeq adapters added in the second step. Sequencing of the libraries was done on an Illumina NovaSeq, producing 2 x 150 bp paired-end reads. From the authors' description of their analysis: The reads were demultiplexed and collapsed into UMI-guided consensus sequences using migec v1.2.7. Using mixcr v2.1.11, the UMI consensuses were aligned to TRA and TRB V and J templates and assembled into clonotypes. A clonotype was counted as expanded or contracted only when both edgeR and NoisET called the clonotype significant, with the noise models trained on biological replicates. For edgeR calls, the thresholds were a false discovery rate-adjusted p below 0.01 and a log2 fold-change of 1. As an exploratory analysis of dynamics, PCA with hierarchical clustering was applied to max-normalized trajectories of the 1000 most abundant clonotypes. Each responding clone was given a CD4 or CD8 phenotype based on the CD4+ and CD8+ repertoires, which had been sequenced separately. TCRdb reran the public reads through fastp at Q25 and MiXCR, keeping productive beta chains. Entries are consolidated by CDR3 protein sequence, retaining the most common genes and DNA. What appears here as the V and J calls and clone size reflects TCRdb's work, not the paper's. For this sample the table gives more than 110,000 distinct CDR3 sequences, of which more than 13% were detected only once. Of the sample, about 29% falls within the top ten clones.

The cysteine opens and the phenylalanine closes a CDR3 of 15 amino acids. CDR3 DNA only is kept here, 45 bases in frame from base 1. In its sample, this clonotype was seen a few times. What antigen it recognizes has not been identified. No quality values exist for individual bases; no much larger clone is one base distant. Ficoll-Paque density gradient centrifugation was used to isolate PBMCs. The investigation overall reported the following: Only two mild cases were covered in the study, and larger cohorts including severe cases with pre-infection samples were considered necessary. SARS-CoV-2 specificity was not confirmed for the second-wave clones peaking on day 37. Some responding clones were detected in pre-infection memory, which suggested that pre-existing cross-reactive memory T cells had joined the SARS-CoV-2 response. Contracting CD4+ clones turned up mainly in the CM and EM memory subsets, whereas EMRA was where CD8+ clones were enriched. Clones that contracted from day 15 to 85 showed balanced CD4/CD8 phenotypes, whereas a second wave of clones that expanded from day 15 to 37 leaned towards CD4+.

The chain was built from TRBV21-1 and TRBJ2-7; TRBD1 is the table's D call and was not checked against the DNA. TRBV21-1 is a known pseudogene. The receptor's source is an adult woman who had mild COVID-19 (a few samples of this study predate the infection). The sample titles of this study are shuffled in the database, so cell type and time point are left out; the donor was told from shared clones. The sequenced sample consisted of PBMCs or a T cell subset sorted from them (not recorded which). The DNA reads TGTGCCAGCAGCCCGGGACAGTTGAGCTCCTACGAGCAGTACTTC. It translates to CASSPGQLSSYEQYF.